The source of this T cell receptor (beta chain) is a study of Graves' ophthalmopathy and Graves' hyperthyroidism. Notes on this clonotype: The junction departs from germline at one end; a sequencing error may be responsible.

Under 3 months in duration, the ophthalmopathy in affected donors had moderate-to-severe activity, CAS ≥3 and NOSPECS ≥4. Amplified TCR beta CDR3 regions were obtained using RNA transcripts as template. The first-round RT-PCR employed HTBI primers together with the Qiagen OneStep RT-PCR kit. A multiplex PCR was then performed as the second round. TCRdb re-called the multiplex PCR reads with MiXCR, one entry per CDR3 protein. The sample has 200,000 to 300,000 distinct CDR3 sequences, around 42% seen once. Material for sequencing was peripheral blood. The TCR sequence derives from an adult man with Graves' ophthalmopathy.

Written as DNA, the CDR3 is TGTGCCAGCAGCTTGGACGGCTACGAGCAATGCTTC. Translation gives CASSLDGYEQCF. The chain has TRBV7-9 and TRBJ2-7; no definite D call. CDR3 length: 12 amino acids. Per the germline V gene, CDR1 is SEHNR and CDR2 is FQNEAQ (reference sequence).